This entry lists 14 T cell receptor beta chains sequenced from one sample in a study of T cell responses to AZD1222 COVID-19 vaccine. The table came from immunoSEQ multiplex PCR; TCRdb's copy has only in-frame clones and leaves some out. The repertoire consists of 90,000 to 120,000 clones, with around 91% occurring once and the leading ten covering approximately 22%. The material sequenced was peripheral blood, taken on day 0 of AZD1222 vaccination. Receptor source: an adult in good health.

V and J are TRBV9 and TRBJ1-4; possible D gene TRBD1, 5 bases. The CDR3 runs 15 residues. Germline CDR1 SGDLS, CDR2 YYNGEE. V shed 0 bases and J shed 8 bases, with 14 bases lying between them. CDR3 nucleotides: TGTGCCAGCAGCGTAGGGGGGACGGAAGAAGAAAAACTGTTTTTT. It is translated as CASSVGGTEEEKLFF.

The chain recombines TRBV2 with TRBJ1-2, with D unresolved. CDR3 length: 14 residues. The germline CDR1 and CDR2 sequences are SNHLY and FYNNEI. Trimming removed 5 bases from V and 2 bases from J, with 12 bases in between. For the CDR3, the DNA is TGTGCCAGCAGTACCCGGACGGCCAACTATGGCTACACCTTC. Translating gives CASSTRTANYGYTF. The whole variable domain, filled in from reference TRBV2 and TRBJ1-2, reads EPEVTQTPSHQVTQMGQEVILRCVPISNHLYFYWYRQILGQKVEFLVSFYNNEISEKSEIFDDQFSVERPDGSNFTLKIRSTKLEDSAMYFCASSTRTANYGYTFGSGTRLTVV.

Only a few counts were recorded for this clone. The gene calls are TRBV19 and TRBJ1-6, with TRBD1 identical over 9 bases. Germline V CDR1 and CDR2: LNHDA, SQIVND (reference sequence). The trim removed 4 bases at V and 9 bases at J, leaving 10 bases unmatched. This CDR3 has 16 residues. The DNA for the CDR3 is TGTGCCAGTAGTACAATGACCGGGACAGGGTTTTCACCCCTCCACTTT. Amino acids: CASSTMTGTGFSPLHF.

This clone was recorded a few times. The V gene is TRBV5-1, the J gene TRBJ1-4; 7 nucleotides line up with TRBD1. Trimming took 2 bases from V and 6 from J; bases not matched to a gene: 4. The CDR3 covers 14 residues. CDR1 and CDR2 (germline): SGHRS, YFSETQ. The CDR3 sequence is CASSLGGGDEKLFF. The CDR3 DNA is TGCGCCAGCAGCTTAGGAGGGGGCGATGAAAAACTGTTTTTT. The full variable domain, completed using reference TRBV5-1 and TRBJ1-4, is KAGVTQTPRYLIKTRGQQVTLSCSPISGHRSVSWYQQTPGQGLQFLFEYFSETQRNKGNFPGRFSGRQFSNSRSEMNVSTLELGDSALYLCASSLGGGDEKLFFGSGTQLSVL.

DNA for the CDR3: TGTGCCAGCAGCTCCCGGACAGATCCTAATGAAAAACTGTTTTTT. Residues: CASSSRTDPNEKLFF. The V gene is TRBV9, the J gene TRBJ1-4; D may be TRBD1 (6 bases). With 4 bases removed from V and 3 bases from J, the gap between germline ends came to 13 bases. Germline values: CDR1 SGDLS, CDR2 YYNGEE. This CDR3 has 15 amino acids.

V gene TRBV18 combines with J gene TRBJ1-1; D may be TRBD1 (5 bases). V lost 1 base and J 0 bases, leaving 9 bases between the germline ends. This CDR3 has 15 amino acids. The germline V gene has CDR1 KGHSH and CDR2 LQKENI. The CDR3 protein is CASSPLRDLNTEAFF. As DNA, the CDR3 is TGTGCCAGCTCACCACTTAGGGACTTGAACACTGAAGCTTTCTTT.

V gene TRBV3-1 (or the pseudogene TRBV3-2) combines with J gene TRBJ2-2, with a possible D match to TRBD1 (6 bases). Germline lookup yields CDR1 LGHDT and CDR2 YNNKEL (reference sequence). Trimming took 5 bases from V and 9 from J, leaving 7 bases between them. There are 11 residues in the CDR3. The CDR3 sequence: CASSRGRELFF. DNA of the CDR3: TGTGCCAGCAGCAGGGGGAGGGAGCTGTTTTTT.

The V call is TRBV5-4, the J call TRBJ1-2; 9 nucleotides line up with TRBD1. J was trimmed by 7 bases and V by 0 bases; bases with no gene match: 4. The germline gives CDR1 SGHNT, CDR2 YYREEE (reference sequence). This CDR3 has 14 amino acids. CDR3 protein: CASSLDGQGLGYTF. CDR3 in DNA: TGTGCCAGCAGCTTGGACGGACAGGGGCTTGGCTACACCTTC.

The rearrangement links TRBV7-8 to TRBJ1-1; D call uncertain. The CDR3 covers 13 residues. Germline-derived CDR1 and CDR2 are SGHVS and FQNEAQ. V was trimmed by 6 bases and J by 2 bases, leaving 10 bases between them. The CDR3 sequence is CASSRPGNTEAFF. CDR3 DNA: TGTGCCAGCAGTAGACCCGGAAACACTGAAGCTTTCTTT.

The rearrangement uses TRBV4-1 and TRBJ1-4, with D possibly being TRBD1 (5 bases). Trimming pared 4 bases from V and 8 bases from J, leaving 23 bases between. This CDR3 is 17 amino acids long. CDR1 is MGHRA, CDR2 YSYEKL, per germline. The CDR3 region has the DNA TGCGCCAGCAGCCGCAATACAAAACAGGCACGGGGAGAAAAACTGTTTTTT. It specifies CASSRNTKQARGEKLFF.

The CDR3 region is CASSPQQGEWTEAFF. DNA of the CDR3: TGTGCCAGCAGCCCCCAACAGGGGGAATGGACTGAAGCTTTCTTT. The rearrangement links TRBV7-2 to TRBJ1-1; TRBD1 matches at 8 bases. Unmatched junction bases numbered 10, after V lost 5 bases and J lost 5 bases. The CDR3 is 15 residues long. CDR1 is SGHTA and CDR2 is FQGNSA in the germline V gene.

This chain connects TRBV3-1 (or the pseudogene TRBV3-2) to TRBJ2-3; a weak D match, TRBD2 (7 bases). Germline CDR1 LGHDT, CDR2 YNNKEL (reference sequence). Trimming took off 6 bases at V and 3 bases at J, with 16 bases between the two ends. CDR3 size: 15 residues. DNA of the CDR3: TGTGCCAGCAGACGAAGGGGGGGAGGGACAGATACGCAGTATTTT. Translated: CASRRRGGGTDTQYF.

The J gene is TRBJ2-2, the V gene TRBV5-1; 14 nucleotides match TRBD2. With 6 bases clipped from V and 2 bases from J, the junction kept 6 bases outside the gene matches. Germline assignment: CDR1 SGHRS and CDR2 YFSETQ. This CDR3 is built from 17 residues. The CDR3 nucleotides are TGCGCCAGCAATGGAGGACTAGCGGGGGGAAACACCGGGGAGCTGTTTTTT. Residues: CASNGGLAGGNTGELFF.

The CDR3 protein is CASSLLADYRGQFF. The CDR3 DNA follows: TGTGCCAGCAGCTTATTAGCGGACTACAGAGGGCAGTTCTTC. V and J are TRBV7-9 and TRBJ2-1, with D possibly TRBD2 on 6 matching bases. V was trimmed by 2 bases and J by 12 bases, leaving 17 bases between them. Looked up from germline, CDR1 is SEHNR and CDR2 is FQNEAQ (reference sequence). The CDR3 loop spans 14 amino acids.